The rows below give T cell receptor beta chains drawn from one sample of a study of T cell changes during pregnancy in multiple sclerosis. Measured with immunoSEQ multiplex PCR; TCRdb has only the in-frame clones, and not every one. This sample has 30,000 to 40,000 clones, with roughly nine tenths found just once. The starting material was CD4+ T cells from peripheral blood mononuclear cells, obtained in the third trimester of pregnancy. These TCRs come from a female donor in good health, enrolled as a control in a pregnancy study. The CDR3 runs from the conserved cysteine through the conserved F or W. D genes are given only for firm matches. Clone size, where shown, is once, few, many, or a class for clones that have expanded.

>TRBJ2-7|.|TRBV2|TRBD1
CASSGQGYHEQYF
TGTGCCAGCAGTGGACAGGGTTACCACGAGCAGTACTTC
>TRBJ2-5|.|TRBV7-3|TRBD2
CASSYTSGSQETQYF
TGTGCCAGCAGCTATACTAGCGGGAGCCAAGAGACCCAGTACTTC
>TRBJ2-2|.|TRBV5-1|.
CASSLDNLYFTGELFF
TGCGCCAGCAGCTTGGACAATCTTTATTTCACCGGGGAGCTGTTTTTT
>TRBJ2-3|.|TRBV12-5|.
CASGQGGPGFTDTQYF
TGTGCTAGTGGCCAGGGCGGTCCCGGATTCACAGATACGCAGTATTTT
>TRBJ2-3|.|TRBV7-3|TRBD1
CASSLTGTGNYHAYTDTQYF
TGTGCCAGCAGCCTTACCGGGACAGGGAACTACCACGCTTACACAGATACGCAGTATTTT
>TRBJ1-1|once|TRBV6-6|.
CASSYSREAAFF
TGTGCCAGCAGTTACTCGAGGGAAGCGGCTTTCTTT
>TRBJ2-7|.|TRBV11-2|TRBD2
CASSPGLAGVYEQYF
TGTGCCAGCAGCCCCGGACTAGCGGGAGTTTACGAGCAGTACTTC
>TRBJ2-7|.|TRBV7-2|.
CASSLAFSYHEQYF
TGTGCCAGCAGCTTAGCATTCTCGTATCACGAGCAGTACTTC
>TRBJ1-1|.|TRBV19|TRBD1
CASSMTGRTEAFF
TGTGCCAGTAGTATGACAGGGAGAACTGAAGCTTTCTTT
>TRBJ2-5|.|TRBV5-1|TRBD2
CASSLVLAGGETQYF
TGCGCCAGCAGCTTGGTGCTAGCGGGGGGAGAGACCCAGTACTTC
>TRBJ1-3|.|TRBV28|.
CASSLFLLQGKSGNTIYF
TGTGCCAGCAGTTTATTTTTGTTGCAGGGAAAGTCTGGAAACACCATATATTTT
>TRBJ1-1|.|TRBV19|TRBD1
CASSIVNRGGTEAFF
TGTGCCAGTAGTATAGTGAACAGGGGGGGCACTGAAGCTTTCTTT
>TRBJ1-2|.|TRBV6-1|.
CASSEGAGNPYGYTF
TGTGCCAGCAGTGAAGGGGCGGGAAACCCTTATGGCTACACCTTC
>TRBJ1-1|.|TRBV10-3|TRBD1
CAIRGGAMNTEAFF
TGTGCCATCAGAGGGGGCGCGATGAACACTGAAGCTTTCTTT
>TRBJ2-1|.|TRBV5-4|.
CASSSLAEDYNEQFF
TGTGCCAGCAGCTCACTAGCCGAGGACTACAATGAGCAGTTCTTC
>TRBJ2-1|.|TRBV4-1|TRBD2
CASSQLAGVFPGNEQFF
TGCGCCAGCAGCCAACTAGCGGGAGTTTTCCCTGGGAATGAGCAGTTCTTC
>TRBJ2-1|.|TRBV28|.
CASREGASINEQFF
TGTGCCAGCAGGGAGGGGGCTAGCATCAATGAGCAGTTCTTC
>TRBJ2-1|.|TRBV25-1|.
CASSDYEFGVNEQFF
TGTGCCAGCAGTGATTATGAGTTCGGGGTCAATGAGCAGTTCTTC
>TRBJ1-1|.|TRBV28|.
CASSFPRGYTEAFF
TGTGCCAGCAGCTTTCCCAGGGGATACACTGAAGCTTTCTTT
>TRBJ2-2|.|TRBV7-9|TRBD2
CASRTSGGTGELFF
TGTGCCAGCAGGACTAGCGGGGGGACCGGGGAGCTGTTTTTT
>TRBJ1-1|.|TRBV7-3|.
CASSVQVNTEAFF
TGTGCCAGCAGCGTACAGGTTAACACTGAAGCTTTCTTT
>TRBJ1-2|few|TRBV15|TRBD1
CATSPKDRWDYGYTF
TGTGCCACCAGCCCTAAGGACAGGTGGGACTATGGCTACACCTTC
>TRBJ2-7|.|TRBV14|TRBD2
CASSPGTSEARAYEQYF
TGTGCCAGCAGCCCCGGGACTAGCGAAGCCCGAGCCTACGAGCAGTACTTC
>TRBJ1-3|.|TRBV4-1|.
CASSQGAQRGTGNTIYF
TGCGCCAGCAGCCAAGGGGCCCAACGGGGAACTGGAAACACCATATATTTT
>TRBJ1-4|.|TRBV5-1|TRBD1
CASSSDREFNEKLFF
TGCGCCAGCAGCTCGGACAGGGAATTTAATGAAAAACTGTTTTTT
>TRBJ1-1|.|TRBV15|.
CATSLRRGNTEAFF
TGTGCCACCAGCTTACGCAGGGGGAACACTGAAGCTTTCTTT